This TCR beta chain was captured by sequencing in a study of CD8 T cells in Susac syndrome. The study, taken as a whole, reports: That the number of individuals in its TCR sequencing and HLA analysis was relatively small was acknowledged by the study.

Germline trimming cut 0 bases from V and 5 bases from J; bases unmatched to any gene: 17. The CDR3 runs to 21 residues. Looked up from germline, CDR1 is KGHDR and CDR2 is SFDVKD. Random hexamers were used to reverse transcribe an amount of about 0.45 to 1 ug RNA. Amplification of the TCR beta CDR3 was carried out by immunoSEQ multiplex PCR, which spanned a total of 54 Vbeta and 13 Jbeta segments. TCRdb analysed the immunoSEQ multiplex PCR reads with MiXCR anew, one entry per CDR3 protein. The repertoire has under 300,000 distinct CDR3 sequences, almost 97% of them found once; the top ten carry approximately 0.1%. As for this clonotype: Its antigen is unknown.

High-throughput TCR beta sequencing covered peripheral CD8+ and CD4+ T cells. Negative isolation yielded the CD8+ and CD4+ T cells, while FACS enriched the TEMRA cells. V gene TRBV24-1 combines with J gene TRBJ2-6; 8 bases line up with TRBD1. The sample was CD4+ T cells from PBMCs. This TCR was sampled from a human donor with Susac syndrome. The chain's CDR3 is CATSDLPYRPGTGKRANVLTF. CDR3 nucleotide sequence: TGTGCCACCAGTGATTTGCCCTATCGTCCCGGGACAGGAAAGAGGGCCAACGTCCTGACTTTC.